Only one count was recorded for the clone carrying this TCR beta chain. This entry comes from a study of blood T cell repertoires in COVID-19. Study-wide background: Samples of COVID-19 (acute and convalescent) were obtained from the United States, Italy and Spain. T cells, B-cell-depleted T cells, or PBMCs supplied cDNA or gDNA.

Authors' methods: Reference gene primer amplification in the assay estimated nucleated cell counts. Only in-frame clones appear in the TCRdb table, and some are missing; sequencing was by immunoSEQ multiplex PCR. That table is the source of V, J and clone size, and D and trimming were worked out from the DNA. Here the sample spans approximately 150,000 clones, 87% being singletons. Trimming removed 3 bases from V and 7 bases from J, with 12 bases in between. CDR3 length: 13 amino acids. This chain connects TRBV12-3 or TRBV12-4 to TRBJ1-2, with D unclear. The material sequenced was peripheral blood. This clonotype was obtained from a woman in her 50s with acute or convalescent COVID-19. This CDR3 reads CASSLIWEGGYTF. The CDR3 coding sequence is TGTGCCAGCAGTTTGATTTGGGAGGGTGGCTACACCTTC.